The 17 T cell receptor beta chains listed next were all sequenced from one sample in a study of blood T cell repertoires in COVID-19. The protocol was immunoSEQ multiplex PCR, while the TCRdb copy is restricted to in-frame clones and leaves out a portion. The sample has about 200,000 clones, around 94% seen once. Sequencing was performed on peripheral blood. These receptors all come from a man younger than 40 with COVID-19, enrolled during active disease.

Turning to this clone: Germline and junction disagree at one end, which may indicate a read error. The chain couples TRBV6-5 to TRBJ2-5; 7 positions match TRBD1. This CDR3 comprises 13 residues. From germline, CDR1 is MNHEY and CDR2 SVGAGI. DNA for the CDR3: TGTGCTAGCAGCCGATGGGACAGCTTGTCCCAGTACTTC. Translation gives CASSRWDSLSQYF.

The chain recombines TRBV11-2 with TRBJ1-6; weak D call: TRBD1 (6 bases). Germline values: CDR1 SGHAT, CDR2 FQNNGV. The CDR3 covers 15 residues. Trimming left V 3 bases short and J 7 bases short, with 13 bases between. The CDR3 here is CASSFSDRSNSPLHF. The CDR3 DNA follows: TGTGCCAGCAGCTTTAGTGACAGGAGCAATTCACCCCTCCACTTT.

The J gene is TRBJ1-1, the V gene TRBV19; TRBD1 is a possible D gene (5 bases). CDR3 size: 18 residues. V gave up 2 bases and J gave up 4 bases, with 23 bases separating them. Per germline, CDR1 LNHDA and CDR2 SQIVND (reference sequence). CDR3 nucleotides: TGTGCCAGTAGTATATTTAAGGGGCCGCCGATTTCGCCCACTGAAGCTTTCTTT. Protein sequence: CASSIFKGPPISPTEAFF.

The rearrangement joins TRBV5-4 to TRBJ2-1; D is perhaps TRBD1 (6 bases). V was pared by 4 bases and J by 4 bases, with 12 bases between. This CDR3 comprises 14 residues. Looked up from germline, CDR1 is SGHNT and CDR2 is YYREEE (reference sequence). The DNA for the CDR3 is TGTGCCAGCAGCCTACGAGGACAGTACAATGAGCAGTTCTTC. Encoded protein: CASSLRGQYNEQFF.

The rearrangement uses TRBV28 and TRBJ1-1; 7 bases fit TRBD1. This CDR3 is built from 14 residues. Germline lookup yields CDR1 MDHEN and CDR2 SYDVKM. V was clipped by 5 bases and J by 3 bases; unmatched bases: 6. CDR3 in amino acids: CASSAGQWDTEAFF. The CDR3 DNA follows: TGTGCCAGCAGTGCGGGACAGTGGGACACTGAAGCTTTCTTT.

The chain uses TRBV7-9 and TRBJ1-2, with D perhaps TRBD1 (5 bases). There are 15 residues in the CDR3. Germline assignment: CDR1 SEHNR and CDR2 FQNEAQ (reference sequence). The V end was cut by 2 bases, the J end by 0 bases, with 10 bases between. CDR3 sequence reads: CASSLSQETNYGYTF. DNA of the CDR3: TGTGCCAGCAGCTTATCACAGGAGACTAACTATGGCTACACCTTC.

This chain links TRBV29-1 with TRBJ1-3, with a possible D match to TRBD1 (6 bases). Per germline, CDR1 SQVTM and CDR2 ANQGSEA. V lost 7 bases, J lost 0 bases, and 13 bases lay in between. The CDR3 is 14 residues long. This CDR3 is CSARDTRSGNTIYF. CDR3 nucleotides: TGCAGCGCACGGGACACCCGCTCTGGAAACACCATATATTTT. The variable domain in full, with the rest retrieved from reference TRBV29-1 and TRBJ1-3, is SAVISQKPSRDICQRGTSLTIQCQVDSQVTMMFWYRQQPGQSLTLIATANQGSEATYESGFVIDKFPISRPNLTFSTLTVSNMSPEDSSIYLCSARDTRSGNTIYFGEGSWLTVV.

This chain connects TRBV3-1 (or the pseudogene TRBV3-2) to TRBJ1-1; D is unresolved. The CDR3 is 13 residues long. Trimming shortened V by 5 bases and J by 0 bases, and 7 bases separated the two germline ends. In germline, CDR1 is LGHDT, CDR2 YNNKEL (reference sequence). CDR3 region: CASSNTVNTEAFF. CDR3 DNA: TGTGCCAGCAGCAACACAGTGAACACTGAAGCTTTCTTT.

This sequence joins TRBV28 and TRBJ2-7; a weak D match, TRBD1 (6 bases). The CDR3 sequence is 15 residues long. Germline CDR1 is MDHEN and CDR2 is SYDVKM. V was trimmed by 7 bases and J by 1 base, leaving 17 bases between them. CDR3 sequence (DNA): TGTGCCAGCACCCTCAATCGAGGGGGATCCTACGAGCAGTACTTC. It yields the protein CASTLNRGGSYEQYF.

The chain recombines TRBV5-4 with TRBJ2-2; D not certain. In germline, CDR1 is SGHNT, CDR2 YYREEE (reference sequence). Trimming took 0 bases from V and 6 from J, leaving 3 bases between them. The CDR3 has 12 amino acids. CDR3 loop: CASSLAAGELFF. The CDR3 region has the DNA TGTGCCAGCAGCTTGGCGGCCGGGGAGCTGTTTTTT.

The CDR3 coding sequence is TGTGCCAGTAGTATTGGGACAGGCAATGAAAAACTGTTTTTT. This codes for CASSIGTGNEKLFF. This chain uses TRBV19 with TRBJ1-4; 8 bases agree with TRBD1. This CDR3 region has 14 residues. V lost 3 bases to trimming and J lost 5 bases; unmatched junction nucleotides: 2. CDR1 and CDR2 (germline): LNHDA, SQIVND (reference sequence).

CDR3: CASSKRPRESGANVLTF. DNA for the CDR3: TGTGCCAGCAGCAAAAGACCTCGGGAATCTGGGGCCAACGTCCTGACTTTC. The rearrangement joins TRBV21-1 to TRBJ2-6; the table's D call, TRBD2, was not checked against the DNA. TRBV21-1 is shown as a pseudogene. The CDR3 is made up of 17 amino acids.

V usage is TRBV7-6 and J usage is TRBJ2-7; no clear D. CDR1 SGHVS and CDR2 FNYEAQ come from the germline V gene. This CDR3 region has 13 residues. The V gene lost 5 bases and the J gene lost 4 bases, with 12 bases spanning the gap. This chain's CDR3 is CASSDFRTYEQYF. The CDR3 DNA follows: TGTGCCAGCAGCGACTTCCGCACTTACGAGCAGTACTTC.

V usage is TRBV6-1 and J usage is TRBJ1-5, with unresolved D. The CDR3 length is 15 residues. V dropped 2 bases and J dropped 4 bases, with 12 bases sitting between them. Germline CDR1 and CDR2: MNHNS and SASEGT. CDR3 nucleotide sequence: TGTGCCAGCAGTGAATCCGGAGACCGGAATCAGCCCCAGCATTTT. This gives the protein CASSESGDRNQPQHF.

The V call is TRBV6-4, the J call TRBJ2-1, with 11 bases that match TRBD2. Germline loops: CDR1 MRHNA, CDR2 SNTAGT. CDR3 length equals 15 residues. J was trimmed by 5 bases and V by 2 bases; bases with no gene match: 2. The CDR3 DNA is TGTGCCAGCAGTGACGGGACTAGCGGCAACAATGAGCAGTTCTTC. This codes for CASSDGTSGNNEQFF.

This sequence joins TRBV6-2 or TRBV6-3 and TRBJ1-2, with D perhaps TRBD1 (5 bases). V was clipped by 4 bases and J by 3 bases, with 18 bases between them. The CDR3 extends over 16 amino acids. The germline gives CDR1 MNHEY, CDR2 SVGEGT. CDR3 residues: CASSSTDTMGYYGYTF. DNA for the CDR3: TGTGCCAGCAGTTCAACGGACACAATGGGATACTATGGCTACACCTTC.

The table lists this clone with a count of one. The chain uses TRBV3-1 (or the pseudogene TRBV3-2) and TRBJ2-7; D gene uncertain. The germline V gene encodes CDR1 LGHDT and CDR2 YNNKEL (reference sequence). The CDR3 spans 13 residues. The V end was cut by 0 bases, the J end by 6 bases, with 9 bases between. The CDR3 is CASSQDQSSEQYF. CDR3 bases: TGTGCCAGCAGCCAAGACCAAAGCTCCGAGCAGTACTTC.